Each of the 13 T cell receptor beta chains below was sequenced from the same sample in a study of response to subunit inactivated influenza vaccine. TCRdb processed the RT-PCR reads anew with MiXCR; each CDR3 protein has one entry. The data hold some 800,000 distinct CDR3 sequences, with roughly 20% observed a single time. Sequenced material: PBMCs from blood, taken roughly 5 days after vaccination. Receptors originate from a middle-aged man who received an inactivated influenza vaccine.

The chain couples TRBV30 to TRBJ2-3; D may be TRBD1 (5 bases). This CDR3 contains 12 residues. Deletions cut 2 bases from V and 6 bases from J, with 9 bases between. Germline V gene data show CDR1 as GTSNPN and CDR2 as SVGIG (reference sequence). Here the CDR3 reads CAWSRGWDTQYF. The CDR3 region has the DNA TGTGCCTGGAGTAGGGGATGGGATACGCAGTATTTT.

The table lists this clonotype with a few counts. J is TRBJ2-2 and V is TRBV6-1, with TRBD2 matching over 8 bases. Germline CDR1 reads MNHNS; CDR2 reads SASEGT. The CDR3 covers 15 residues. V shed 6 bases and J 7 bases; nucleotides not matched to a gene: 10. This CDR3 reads CASRAFGGDFGELFF. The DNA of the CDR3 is TGTGCCAGCAGGGCGTTCGGGGGGGATTTCGGGGAGCTGTTTTTT.

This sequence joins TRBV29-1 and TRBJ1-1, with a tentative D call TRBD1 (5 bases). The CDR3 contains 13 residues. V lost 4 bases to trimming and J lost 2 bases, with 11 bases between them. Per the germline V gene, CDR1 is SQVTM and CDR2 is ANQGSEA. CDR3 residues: CSVVIGGNTEAFF. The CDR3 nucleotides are TGCAGCGTTGTAATTGGGGGTAACACTGAAGCTTTCTTT.

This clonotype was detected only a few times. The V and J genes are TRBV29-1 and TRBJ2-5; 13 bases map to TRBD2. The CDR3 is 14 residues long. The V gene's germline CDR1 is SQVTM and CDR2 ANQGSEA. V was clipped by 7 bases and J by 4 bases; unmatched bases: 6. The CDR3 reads CSAETSGRSETQYF. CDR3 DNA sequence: TGCAGCGCGGAGACTAGCGGGAGGTCAGAGACCCAGTACTTC.

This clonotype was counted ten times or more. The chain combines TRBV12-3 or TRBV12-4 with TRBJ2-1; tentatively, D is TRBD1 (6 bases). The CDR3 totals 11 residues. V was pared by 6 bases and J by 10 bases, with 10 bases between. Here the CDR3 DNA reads TGTGCCAGCAGAAGGACAGCCGAGCAGTTCTTC. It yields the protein CASRRTAEQFF.

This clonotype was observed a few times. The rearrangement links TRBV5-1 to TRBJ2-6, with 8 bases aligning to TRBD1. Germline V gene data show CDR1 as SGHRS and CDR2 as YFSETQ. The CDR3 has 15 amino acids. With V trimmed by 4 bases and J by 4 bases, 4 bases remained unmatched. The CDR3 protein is CASSADRAGANVLTF. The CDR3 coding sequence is TGCGCCAGCAGCGCGGACAGGGCCGGGGCCAACGTCCTGACTTTC. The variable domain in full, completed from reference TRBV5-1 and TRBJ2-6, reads KAGVTQTPRYLIKTRGQQVTLSCSPISGHRSVSWYQQTPGQGLQFLFEYFSETQRNKGNFPGRFSGRQFSNSRSEMNVSTLELGDSALYLCASSADRAGANVLTFGAGSRLTVL.

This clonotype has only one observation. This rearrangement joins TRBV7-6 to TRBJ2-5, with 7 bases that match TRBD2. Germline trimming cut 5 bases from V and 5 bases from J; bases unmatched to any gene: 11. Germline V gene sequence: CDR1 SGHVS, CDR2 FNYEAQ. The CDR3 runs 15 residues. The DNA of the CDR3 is TGTGCCAGCAGCCGGTACGGGAGGTTGGGGGAGACCCAGTACTTC. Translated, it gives CASSRYGRLGETQYF. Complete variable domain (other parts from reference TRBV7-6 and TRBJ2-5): GAGVSQSPRYKVTKRGQDVALRCDPISGHVSLYWYRQALGQGPEFLTYFNYEAQQDKSGLPNDRFSAERPEGSISTLTIQRTEQRDSAMYRCASSRYGRLGETQYFGPGTRLLVL.

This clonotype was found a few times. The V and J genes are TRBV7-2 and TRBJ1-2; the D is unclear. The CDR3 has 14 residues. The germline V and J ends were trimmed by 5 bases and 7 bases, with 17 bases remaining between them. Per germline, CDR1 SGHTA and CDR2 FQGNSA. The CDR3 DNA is TGTGCCAGCAGCCCGGCCCCAGGATACGGTGGCTACACCTTC. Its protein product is CASSPAPGYGGYTF. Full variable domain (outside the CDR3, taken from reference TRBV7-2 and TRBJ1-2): GAGVSQSPSNKVTEKGKDVELRCDPISGHTALYWYRQSLGQGLEFLIYFQGNSAPDKSGLPSDRFSAERTGGSVSTLTIQRTQQEDSAVYLCASSPAPGYGGYTFGSGTRLTVV.

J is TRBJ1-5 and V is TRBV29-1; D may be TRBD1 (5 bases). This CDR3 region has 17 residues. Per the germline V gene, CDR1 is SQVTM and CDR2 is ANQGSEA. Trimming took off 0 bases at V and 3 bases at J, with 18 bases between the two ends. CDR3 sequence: CSVEDPRGRTVNQPQHF. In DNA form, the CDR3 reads TGCAGCGTTGAAGATCCCCGGGGACGAACCGTCAATCAGCCCCAGCATTTT.

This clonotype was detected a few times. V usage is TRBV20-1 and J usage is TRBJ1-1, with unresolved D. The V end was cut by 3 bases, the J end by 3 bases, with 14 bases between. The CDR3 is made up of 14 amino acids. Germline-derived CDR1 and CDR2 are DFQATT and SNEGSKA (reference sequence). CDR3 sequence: CSASAGQLDTEAFF. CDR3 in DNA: TGCAGTGCTAGTGCCGGCCAACTTGACACTGAAGCTTTCTTT.

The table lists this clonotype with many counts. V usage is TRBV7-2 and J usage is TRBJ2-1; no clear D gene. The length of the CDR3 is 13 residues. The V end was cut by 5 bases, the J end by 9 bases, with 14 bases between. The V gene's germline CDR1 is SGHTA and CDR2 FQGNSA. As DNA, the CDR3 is TGTGCCAGCAGCCCGCTGGTAAAGACTGAGCAGTTCTTC. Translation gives CASSPLVKTEQFF. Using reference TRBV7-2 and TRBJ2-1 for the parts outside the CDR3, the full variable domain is GAGVSQSPSNKVTEKGKDVELRCDPISGHTALYWYRQSLGQGLEFLIYFQGNSAPDKSGLPSDRFSAERTGGSVSTLTIQRTQQEDSAVYLCASSPLVKTEQFFGPGTRLTVL.

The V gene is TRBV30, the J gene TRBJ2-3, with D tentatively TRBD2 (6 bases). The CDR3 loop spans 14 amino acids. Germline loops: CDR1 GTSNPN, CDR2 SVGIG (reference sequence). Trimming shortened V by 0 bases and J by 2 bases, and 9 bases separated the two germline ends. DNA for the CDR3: TGTGCCTGGAGTGTGGGGGGTCTCACAGATACGCAGTATTTT. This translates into CAWSVGGLTDTQYF.

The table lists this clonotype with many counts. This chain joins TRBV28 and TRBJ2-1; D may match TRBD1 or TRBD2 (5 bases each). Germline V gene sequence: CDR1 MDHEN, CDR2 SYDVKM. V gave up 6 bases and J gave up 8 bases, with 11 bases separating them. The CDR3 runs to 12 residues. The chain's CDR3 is CASRLGDDEQFF. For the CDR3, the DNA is TGTGCCAGCAGACTAGGGGACGATGAGCAGTTCTTC.